This TCR beta chain was recorded in a study of cytomegalovirus exposure and HLA in healthy donors. Study in general: The roughly 130 validation repertoires, a later analysis reported, used the same platform as the 650 to 800 repertoires from the first cohort.

Regarding the study as a whole: The TCR clusters that emerged in the first cohort tended, a later analysis found, to co-occur in the 95 to 150 validation repertoires.

The method was immunoSEQ multiplex PCR; TCRdb's version includes in-frame clones alone and lacks a portion of them. The sample has some 150,000 clones, around nine tenths seen once. With respect to this clone: Its antigen remains unknown.

This CDR3 comprises 16 residues. Trimming took off 5 bases at V and 2 bases at J, with 15 bases between the two ends. Germline V gene data show CDR1 as MNHEY and CDR2 as SMNVEV (reference sequence). This clonotype was sampled from a woman aged 25 to 45 in good health and CMV-seronegative. The chain has TRBV27 and TRBJ2-2, with D perhaps TRBD1 (6 bases). Material: PBMCs. CDR3 nucleotides: TGTGCCAGCAGTCTGAAGACAGGTTCAAACACCGGGGAGCTGTTTTTT. Protein sequence: CASSLKTGSNTGELFF.